Below are 15 T cell receptor beta chains sequenced from a single sample in a study of blood T cell repertoires in COVID-19. The data were produced by immunoSEQ multiplex PCR, yet TCRdb's version contains in-frame clones alone and is incomplete. The sample yields about 49,000 clones, 90% to 95% seen once. Material for sequencing was peripheral blood. These receptors were obtained from a man aged 60-69 years with COVID-19, enrolled during active disease.

This rearrangement joins TRBV29-1 to TRBJ2-1, with 8 positions matching TRBD2. This CDR3 spans 15 amino acids. Unmatched junction bases numbered 13, after V lost 6 bases and J lost 6 bases. Germline-derived CDR1 and CDR2 are SQVTM and ANQGSEA. The CDR3 here is CSVVSVGRAGNEQFF. In DNA, the CDR3 is TGCAGCGTGGTTTCTGTCGGGAGGGCCGGCAATGAGCAGTTCTTC.

The chain recombines TRBV19 with TRBJ2-7, with D possibly matching TRBD1 (6 bases). The CDR3 is 13 residues long. Deletions cut 3 bases from V and 8 bases from J, with 14 bases between. Germline V gene lookup returns CDR1 LNHDA and CDR2 SQIVND (reference sequence). The CDR3 is CASSMGEQGKQYF. The CDR3 DNA is TGTGCCAGTAGTATGGGGGAACAGGGAAAGCAGTACTTC. Using reference TRBV19 and TRBJ2-7 for the parts outside the CDR3, the full variable domain is DGGITQSPKYLFRKEGQNVTLSCEQNLNHDAMYWYRQDPGQGLRLIYYSQIVNDFQKGDIAEGYSVSREKKESFPLTVTSAQKNPTAFYLCASSMGEQGKQYFGPGTRLTVT.

This chain uses TRBV3-1 (or the pseudogene TRBV3-2) with TRBJ2-1; TRBD1 might be the D (6 bases). This CDR3 is built from 12 residues. The V end was cut by 1 base, the J end by 14 bases, with 12 bases between. Germline values: CDR1 LGHDT, CDR2 YNNKEL (reference sequence). The CDR3 is CASSQAQDRKFF. The CDR3 DNA sequence: TGTGCCAGCAGCCAAGCACAGGACAGAAAGTTCTTC.

The chain carries TRBV7-8 and TRBJ1-5; possibly TRBD1 for D (5 bases). V shed 5 bases and J shed 1 base, with 21 bases lying between them. The CDR3 has 18 amino acids. Germline values: CDR1 SGHVS, CDR2 FQNEAQ. The CDR3 DNA follows: TGTGCCAGCAGCCCTACGAGGGGCGGGGGGTTGAGCAATCAGCCCCAGCATTTT. It yields the protein CASSPTRGGGLSNQPQHF.

The chain has TRBV28 and TRBJ1-6; D is unclear. Germline CDR1 reads MDHEN; CDR2 reads SYDVKM. This CDR3 has 16 residues. Trimming took off 3 bases at V and 4 bases at J, with 13 bases between the two ends. CDR3 sequence (DNA): TGTGCCAGCAGTTTTTTCATCCGGGAGTATAATTCACCCCTCCACTTT. This encodes CASSFFIREYNSPLHF.

This chain uses TRBV19 with TRBJ1-2; 7 nucleotides line up with TRBD1. V shed 5 bases, J shed 2 bases, and the junction held 8 bases outside the gene matches. The CDR3 is made up of 15 amino acids. Per the germline V gene, CDR1 is LNHDA and CDR2 is SQIVND (reference sequence). As DNA, the CDR3 is TGTGCCAGTAGTGTTTCCGGGACAGAGAACTATGGCTACACCTTC. It encodes CASSVSGTENYGYTF.

This clone was counted between two and nine times. The V call is TRBV5-1, the J call TRBJ1-1; D perhaps matches TRBD1 (6 bases). Germline assignment: CDR1 SGHRS and CDR2 YFSETQ. The CDR3 consists of 15 residues. The V end was cut by 4 bases, the J end by 1 base, with 14 bases between. CDR3 nucleotide sequence: TGCGCCAGCAGCCGCCTGGACAGAGGGAACACTGAAGCTTTCTTT. It yields the protein CASSRLDRGNTEAFF. Filled out from reference TRBV5-1 and TRBJ1-1, the complete variable domain reads KAGVTQTPRYLIKTRGQQVTLSCSPISGHRSVSWYQQTPGQGLQFLFEYFSETQRNKGNFPGRFSGRQFSNSRSEMNVSTLELGDSALYLCASSRLDRGNTEAFFGQGTRLTVV.

V and J are TRBV4-3 and TRBJ1-2, with 9 nucleotides matching TRBD1. Trimming removed 4 bases from V and 0 bases from J; junction bases left unmatched: 0. The germline gives CDR1 LGHNA, CDR2 YSLEER. The CDR3 spans 14 residues. DNA for the CDR3: TGCGCCAGCAGCCGGACAGGGGCTAACTATGGCTACACCTTC. Translating gives CASSRTGANYGYTF.

J is TRBJ1-6 and V is TRBV7-6, with a possible D match to TRBD1 (6 bases). Germline-derived CDR1 and CDR2 are SGHVS and FNYEAQ. This CDR3 spans 16 amino acids. V was clipped by 5 bases and J by 5 bases, with 16 bases between them. Here the CDR3 DNA reads TGTGCCAGCAGCCAAGTCCCAGGGGTCGATAATTCACCCCTCCACTTT. Its protein product is CASSQVPGVDNSPLHF. Drawing the rest from reference TRBV7-6 and TRBJ1-6, the complete variable domain is GAGVSQSPRYKVTKRGQDVALRCDPISGHVSLYWYRQALGQGPEFLTYFNYEAQQDKSGLPNDRFSAERPEGSISTLTIQRTEQRDSAMYRCASSQVPGVDNSPLHFGNGTRLTVT.

The chain is built from TRBV19 and TRBJ1-5; no definite D call. The germline V gene encodes CDR1 LNHDA and CDR2 SQIVND (reference sequence). The length of the CDR3 is 12 residues. Trimming pared 5 bases from V and 9 bases from J, leaving 11 bases between. CDR3 residues: CASSLRLGPQHF. The DNA for the CDR3 is TGTGCCAGTAGTCTGAGGCTCGGGCCCCAGCATTTT.

The V call is TRBV7-9, the J call TRBJ1-6; possible D gene TRBD1, 6 bases. The germline CDR1 and CDR2 sequences are SEHNR and FQNEAQ (reference sequence). CDR3 length: 14 residues. The ends were cut back, 5 bases at V and 10 bases at J, with 15 bases in the middle. For the CDR3, the DNA is TGTGCCAGCAGCGCCCCGGGACAAGGCTCACCCCTCCACTTT. It encodes CASSAPGQGSPLHF.

This rearrangement joins TRBV27 to TRBJ2-7; 8 nucleotides line up with TRBD1. V dropped 1 base and J dropped 3; count of bases not matched to a gene: 14. The CDR3 covers 18 residues. The germline V gene encodes CDR1 MNHEY and CDR2 SMNVEV (reference sequence). The chain's CDR3 is CASSLLGQVPGVRYEQYF. DNA of the CDR3: TGTGCCAGCAGTTTATTGGGACAGGTCCCTGGCGTTCGCTACGAGCAGTACTTC.

The V gene is TRBV24-1, the J gene TRBJ1-1; D unclear. From germline, CDR1 is KGHDR and CDR2 SFDVKD. The CDR3 runs to 13 residues. V gave up 7 bases and J gave up 0 bases, with 8 bases separating them. The CDR3 bases are TGTGCCACCAGCCCCACGGTGAACACTGAAGCTTTCTTT. This encodes CATSPTVNTEAFF.

This sequence joins TRBV7-3 and TRBJ2-1; a weak D match, TRBD1 (6 bases). Germline CDR1 and CDR2: SGHTA and FQGTGA. V gave up 5 bases and J gave up 6 bases, with 17 bases separating them. CDR3 length: 15 amino acids. The CDR3 region has the DNA TGTGCCAGCAGCCCACAGGGCCCTGGAATCAATGAGCAGTTCTTC. Translating gives CASSPQGPGINEQFF.

The chain carries TRBV12-3 or TRBV12-4 and TRBJ1-1; unclear D gene. Trimming left V 2 bases short and J 3 bases short, with 7 bases between. The CDR3 has 13 residues. Here the CDR3 DNA reads TGTGCCAGCAGTTTACTGGAGCACACTGAAGCTTTCTTT. Protein: CASSLLEHTEAFF.